These T cell receptor beta chains were read from a single sample in a study of blood T cell repertoires in COVID-19. Produced via immunoSEQ multiplex PCR; TCRdb's table is partial and in-frame only. The sample yields some 170,000 clones, less than 90% seen once. Sequencing was done on a sample of PBMCs or T cells enriched from blood (not recorded which). The receptors shown here come from a human donor with acute COVID-19. The donor label of this sample is uncertain. Each CDR3 is given with its conserved first and last residue. The D gene is left open where the match is weak. Not every row has a clone size; where given, it reads once, few, many or a size class.

V	size	J	D	DNA	CDR3
TRBV4-1	.	TRBJ1-1	TRBD1	TGCGCCAGCAGCCACGCCATAGGGACAGGCCCAAAAATGAACACTGAAGCTTTCTTT	CASSHAIGTGPKMNTEAFF
TRBV5-1	.	TRBJ2-5	.	TGCGCCAGCCGGGATTCCCAAGAGACCCAGTACTTC	CASRDSQETQYF
TRBV9	.	TRBJ2-5	.	TGTGCCAGCAGCCCTGTAGGATGGGGAGAAGAGACCCAGTACTTC	CASSPVGWGEETQYF
TRBV11-2	.	TRBJ2-5	.	TGTGCCAGCAGCGCAGGGGAGACCCAGTACTTC	CASSAGETQYF
TRBV18	.	TRBJ2-7	TRBD2	TGTGCCAGCTCAGCAGGACTAGCGGGGACCTACGAGCAGTACTTC	CASSAGLAGTYEQYF
TRBV5-1	.	TRBJ2-1	TRBD2	TGCGCCAGCAGAACTAGCGGGGGGGCCTTCCGGGAGCAGTTCTTC	CASRTSGGAFREQFF
TRBV3-1/TRBV3-2	.	TRBJ2-1	.	TGTGCCAGCAGACAGCCTTTTAAGAGAGAGCAGTTCTTC	CASRQPFKREQFF
TRBV6-6	.	TRBJ2-3	.	TGTGCCAGCAGTCCCCGTGGGGGGGCGATGGATACGCAGTATTTT	CASSPRGGAMDTQYF
TRBV9	.	TRBJ1-2	TRBD1	TGTGCCAGCACAGGACAGGGTTCTTATGGCTACACCTTC	CASTGQGSYGYTF
TRBV5-1	.	TRBJ1-2	TRBD1	TGCGCCAGCAGCTTGGGACAGGGTGGCTATGGCTACACCTTC	CASSLGQGGYGYTF
TRBV5-1	.	TRBJ2-2	.	TGCGCCAGCAGCTTGGCAGGGGCGTCCGGGGAGCTGTTTTTT	CASSLAGASGELFF
TRBV7-6	.	TRBJ1-3	.	TGTGCCAGCAGCTTATCCCACGCGGGCTCTGGAAACACCATATATTTT	CASSLSHAGSGNTIYF
TRBV2	.	TRBJ1-4	.	TGTGCCAGCACCAGGGCCCAAAATGAAAAACTGTTTTTT	CASTRAQNEKLFF
TRBV7-9	.	TRBJ2-2	.	TGTGCCGGATCCCCGATGCGACAGATCAACACCGGGGAGCTGTTTTTT	CAGSPMRQINTGELFF
TRBV6-5	once	TRBJ1-1	.	TGTGCCAGCAGTTCCGACGAGCCAGGGTATTCTGAAGCTTTCTTT	CASSSDEPGYSEAFF
TRBV5-1	.	TRBJ2-3	.	TGCGCCAGCAGCGGAGGAACTAGTCCGGCAGATACGCAGTATTTT	CASSGGTSPADTQYF